These 19 T cell receptor beta chains share one sample of origin, sequenced in a study of molecular identifiers for immune sequencing clone quantification. TCRdb used MiXCR to reprocess the PCR reads, holding one entry per CDR3 protein. Of around 320,000 distinct CDR3 sequences in the sample, roughly a quarter are singletons; the top ten hold 0.7% to 0.95%. Input material: naive CD8+ T cells from blood, with Jurkat cell RNA spiked in. The subset denotes: FACS-sorted CD8+CD4-CCR7+CD45RA+ naive T cells. The receptors were sampled from a human donor in good health. Some libraries in this study had Jurkat cell RNA spiked in.

With regard to this clonotype: Relative to the germline gene, one junction end is altered; a read error may explain this. The chain has TRBV19 and TRBJ2-3, with 10 bases identical to TRBD1. The CDR3 loop spans 17 amino acids. The germline V gene has CDR1 LNHDA and CDR2 SQIVND (reference sequence). For the CDR3, the DNA is TGCGCCAGTAGTACCGGGACAGGGGCGGTTAGCACAGCTACGCAGTATTTT. Encoded protein: CASSTGTGAVSTATQYF.

Turning to this clonotype: This sequence may be a read error, since a much larger clone differs from it by one base. The conserved phenylalanine or tryptophan normally closing the CDR3 is absent here, so this likely arose from a read error. The chain uses TRBV7-3 and TRBJ2-7; 9 bases agree with TRBD2. Trimming cost V 1 base and J 4 bases; bases outside gene matches: 2. Germline CDR1 reads SGHTA; CDR2 reads FQGTGA. The CDR3 covers 14 residues. The CDR3 loop reads CASSLSSGSYEQYS. The CDR3, as DNA: TGTGCCAGCAGCTTAAGTAGCGGGAGTTACGAGCAGTACTCC.

This clonotype came up once. Being one base from a much bigger clone, this may be a read error. This sequence joins TRBV7-9 and TRBJ2-7, with 7 bases fitting TRBD1. V dropped 0 bases and J dropped 10; count of bases not matched to a gene: 6. Germline V gene lookup returns CDR1 SEHNR and CDR2 FQNEAQ (reference sequence). This CDR3 is 13 amino acids long. The CDR3 DNA sequence: TGTGCCAGCAGCTTAGCGGGGACAGATTCTCAGTACTTC. The encoded protein is CASSLAGTDSQYF.

This clonotype was seen repeatedly, ten times or more. The J gene is TRBJ1-5, the V gene TRBV7-2; D unclear. The CDR3 is made up of 16 amino acids. Trimming stripped 1 base from V and 2 bases from J, with 12 bases between. The germline CDR1 and CDR2 sequences are SGHTA and FQGNSA. The CDR3 region is CASSLEVIFGNQPQHF. The CDR3 DNA reads TGTGCCAGCAGCTTAGAGGTCATCTTCGGCAATCAGCCCCAGCATTTT.

For this clonotype: A single base separates this from a much larger clone, so it may be a read error. The chain links TRBV7-9 to TRBJ1-1, with 9 bases identical to TRBD1. Germline V gives CDR1 SEHNR, CDR2 FQNEAQ (reference sequence). The CDR3 spans 15 residues. CDR3 nucleotide sequence: TGTGCCGGCAGTTTCGGGACAGGGAGAGAAACTGAAGCTTTCTTT. This sequence encodes CAGSFGTGRETEAFF. The whole variable domain, filled in from reference TRBV7-9 and TRBJ1-1, reads DTGVSQNPRHKITKRGQNVTFRCDPISEHNRLYWYRQTLGQGPEFLTYFQNEAQLEKSRLLSDRFSAERPKGSFSTLEIQRTEQGDSAMYLCAGSFGTGRETEAFFGQGTRLTVV.

This clonotype was detected many times. CDR3 amino acids: CATSDFGSEDTQYF. CDR3 DNA sequence: TGTGCCACCAGTGATTTCGGTAGCGAAGATACGCAGTATTTT. The chain recombines TRBV24-1 with TRBJ2-3, with D perhaps matching TRBD2 (5 bases). The CDR3 is 14 residues long. Deletions cut 1 base from V and 5 bases from J, with 9 bases between. The V gene's germline CDR1 is KGHDR and CDR2 SFDVKD.

This clonotype came up a few times. The gene calls are TRBV27 and TRBJ2-2; 12 bases agree with TRBD1. CDR1 MNHEY and CDR2 SMNVEV come from the germline V gene (reference sequence). V shed 5 bases, J shed 6 bases, and the junction held 10 bases outside the gene matches. CDR3 length: 17 residues. The CDR3 reads CASSPLPGTGGPGELFF. The CDR3 nucleotides are TGTGCCAGCAGTCCCCTCCCCGGGACAGGGGGCCCCGGGGAGCTGTTTTTT.

In its sample, this clonotype was seen many times. The gene calls are TRBV7-9 and TRBJ1-3; D not resolved. The CDR3 length is 15 residues. Looked up from germline, CDR1 is SEHNR and CDR2 is FQNEAQ (reference sequence). Trimming cost V 3 bases and J 0 bases, with 9 bases left between them. CDR3 sequence reads: CASSFQQSSGNTIYF. CDR3 in DNA: TGTGCCAGCAGCTTTCAACAGAGCTCTGGAAACACCATATATTTT.

For this clonotype: At one boundary the junction diverges from the germline segment, which might be a read error. The rearrangement links TRBV23-1 to TRBJ1-1; TRBD1 aligns across 7 bases. TRBV23-1 is an ORF, and what it does is uncertain. The CDR3 length is 16 residues. CDR3 coding DNA: TGCGCCAGCAGTCGAGAGAGAGACAGGGTCGGTACTGAGGCTTTCTTT. It codes for CASSRERDRVGTEAFF.

In its sample, this clonotype was seen many times. A read error may produce the germline difference seen at one junction end. The genes are TRBV2 and TRBJ2-7; no firm D call. The germline gives CDR1 SNHLY, CDR2 FYNNEI. The CDR3 covers 13 residues. CDR3 nucleotide sequence: TGTGCCAGCAGTGTCGGTCGCTCCTATGAGCAGTACTTC. Translated, it gives CASSVGRSYEQYF.

With respect to this clonotype: One junction end does not reproduce the germline sequence, and a read error may be involved. This chain joins TRBV15 and TRBJ2-3; no reliable D call. The germline V gene has CDR1 LNHNV and CDR2 YYDKDF (reference sequence). The CDR3 spans 17 residues. The CDR3 sequence: CATSREEKNTSTVTQYF. The CDR3 nucleotides read TGTGCCACCAGCAGAGAAGAGAAAAATACCAGCACAGTTACGCAGTATTTT.

This clonotype came up many times. This sequence joins TRBV5-1 and TRBJ2-7; D gene unclear. Per germline, CDR1 SGHRS and CDR2 YFSETQ. CDR3 size: 15 residues. Between the trimmed V and J ends, which lost 3 bases and 2 bases, there was a span of 15 bases. The CDR3 loop reads CASSSVAPLAYEQYF. The CDR3 bases are TGCGCCAGCAGCTCTGTCGCTCCCTTAGCCTACGAGCAGTACTTC.

This chain joins TRBV7-6 and TRBJ2-2; the D gene is possibly TRBD2 (6 bases). The ends were cut back, 3 bases at V and 5 bases at J, with 16 bases in the middle. CDR3 length: 16 amino acids. Germline V lookup: CDR1 SGHVS, CDR2 FNYEAQ. Here the CDR3 reads CASSFTGRRGTGELFF. The DNA of the CDR3 is TGTGCCAGCAGCTTCACGGGACGGAGGGGAACCGGGGAGCTGTTTTTT.

This clonotype was counted a single time. This could be a read error, since a much larger clone is one nucleotide away. The rearrangement links TRBV20-1 to TRBJ2-7; a weak D match, TRBD2 (6 bases). This CDR3 has 11 amino acids. Germline loops: CDR1 DFQATT, CDR2 SNEGSKA (reference sequence). V shed 4 bases and J shed 11 bases, with 15 bases lying between them. CDR3 protein: CSAILLREKYF. The CDR3 nucleotides read TGCAGTGCTATCCTCCTTCGGGAGAAGTACTTC.

The chain couples TRBV29-1 to TRBJ2-3, with 11 nucleotides matching TRBD2. Germline CDR1 SQVTM, CDR2 ANQGSEA. V lost 3 bases to trimming and J lost 0 bases; unmatched junction nucleotides: 20. The CDR3 totals 21 residues. In nucleotides, the CDR3 is TGCAGCGTTGACGGGAGGACTAGCGGGTCAGAGAGGTTTTGGAGCACAGATACGCAGTATTTT. This encodes CSVDGRTSGSERFWSTDTQYF.

Turning to this clonotype: The junction differs from germline at one of its ends, possibly a read error. This chain joins TRBV19 and TRBJ2-1; D is perhaps TRBD2 (7 bases). The germline CDR1 and CDR2 sequences are LNHDA and SQIVND (reference sequence). The CDR3 runs to 14 residues. CDR3 in DNA: TGTGCCAGTAGTATGGGGGGGCAGTACAATGAGCCGTTCTTC. It translates to CASSMGGQYNEPFF.

For this clonotype: A read error is possible here, since a much larger clone lies one base away. This chain connects TRBV7-9 to TRBJ2-2; D possibly corresponds to TRBD2 (6 bases). Germline CDR1 and CDR2: SEHNR and FQNEAQ (reference sequence). V gave up 5 bases and J gave up 1 base, with 11 bases separating them. CDR3 length: 15 amino acids. The CDR3 spells CASSPPGVNTGELFF. CDR3 sequence (DNA): TGTGCCAGCAGCCCCCCGGGGGTGAACACCGGGGAGCTGTTTTTT.

The chain is built from TRBV9 and TRBJ2-3, with D unresolved. V dropped 0 bases and J dropped 3 bases, with 8 bases sitting between them. Germline CDR1 is SGDLS and CDR2 is YYNGEE. This CDR3 is 14 amino acids long. This CDR3 is CASSVAGRTDTQYF. CDR3 DNA sequence: TGTGCCAGCAGCGTAGCGGGTCGGACAGATACGCAGTATTTT.

The V call is TRBV12-3 or TRBV12-4, the J call TRBJ1-1; D perhaps matches TRBD1 (5 bases). V lost 6 bases, J lost 9 bases, and 14 bases lay in between. This CDR3 comprises 12 residues. The CDR3: CASRTGDPKAFF. CDR3 bases: TGTGCCAGCAGGACCGGGGACCCAAAAGCTTTCTTT.